One sample yielded the 6 T cell receptor beta chains listed below, sequenced in a study of shared clonotypes between healthy human individuals. Terminally differentiated effector memory CD45RA+ cells were excluded from the naive CD8 cells, which were CD45RO-negative and positively selected for CCR7. Produced via immunoSEQ multiplex PCR; TCRdb's table is partial and in-frame only. The sample shows about 2 million clones, 85% to 95% of them seen only once. Specimen: naive CD8+ T cells sorted from blood. These receptors all stem from a man younger than 35 in good health.

This clone was detected only once. The rearrangement links TRBV2 to TRBJ2-2, with 7 bases fitting TRBD1. V gave up 7 bases and J gave up 7 bases; unmatched junction bases: 9. Germline CDR1 reads SNHLY; CDR2 reads FYNNEI. The CDR3 sequence is 14 residues long. CDR3 sequence: CASTSEGASGELFF. The CDR3 DNA reads TGTGCCAGCACCTCCGAGGGGGCGAGCGGGGAGCTGTTTTTT.

The count of this clone is one. The chain recombines TRBV5-1 with TRBJ2-3; TRBD1 agrees at 8 bases. The germline CDR1 and CDR2 sequences are SGHRS and YFSETQ. The J segment lost 5 bases and the V segment lost 1 base, leaving 6 bases of the junction unmatched. This CDR3 spans 15 amino acids. CDR3 DNA: TGCGCCAGCAGCTTGTTACAGGGGGTGCGAGATACGCAGTATTTT. It yields the protein CASSLLQGVRDTQYF.

Details on this clone: In the same sample, other DNA sequences code for this CDR3. The J gene is TRBJ1-1, the V gene TRBV15, with D tentatively TRBD1 (5 bases). This CDR3 is built from 14 residues. CDR1 is LNHNV and CDR2 is YYDKDF in the germline V gene (reference sequence). V was clipped by 0 bases and J by 5 bases, with 10 bases between them. The CDR3: CATSRDGGYTEAFF. CDR3 bases: TGTGCCACCAGCAGAGATGGGGGGTATACTGAAGCTTTCTTT.

The chain is built from TRBV4-1 and TRBJ1-2; 7 bases map to TRBD1. V lost 1 base and J lost 8; bases outside the gene matches: 7. The germline V gene encodes CDR1 MGHRA and CDR2 YSYEKL. The CDR3 has 14 amino acids. In DNA form, the CDR3 reads TGCGCCAGCAGCCAAGTGTACAGGGGCGGGGGCTACACCTTC. Encoded protein: CASSQVYRGGGYTF.

Worth noting for this clone: The same CDR3 can be traced to other DNA sequences in this sample. J is TRBJ2-3 and V is TRBV9, with D possibly being TRBD2 (6 bases). Looked up from germline, CDR1 is SGDLS and CDR2 is YYNGEE. V was trimmed by 3 bases and J by 1 base, leaving 6 bases between them. CDR3 size: 13 residues. The CDR3 reads CASSGGGTDTQYF. The DNA of the CDR3 is TGTGCCAGCAGCGGCGGGGGCACAGATACGCAGTATTTT. Combining the CDR3 with reference TRBV9 and TRBJ2-3 gives the whole variable domain DSGVTQTPKHLITATGQRVTLRCSPRSGDLSVYWYQQSLDQGLQFLIQYYNGEERAKGNILERFSAQQFPDLHSELNLSSLELGDSALYFCASSGGGTDTQYFGPGTRLTVL.

Remarks on this clone: The same CDR3 can be traced to other DNA sequences in this sample. V usage is TRBV11-2 and J usage is TRBJ2-1; maybe TRBD1 (5 bases). CDR1 and CDR2 from the germline V gene are SGHAT and FQNNGV. The CDR3 contains 12 residues. V gave up 1 base and J gave up 10 bases, with 8 bases separating them. The CDR3: CASSLGGPEQFF. In nucleotides, the CDR3 is TGTGCCAGCAGCTTAGGGGGCCCAGAGCAGTTCTTC.